This TCR beta chain stems from a study of sequential checkpoint blockade in melanoma. The CDR3 covers 15 residues. Germline lookup yields CDR1 LNHDA and CDR2 SQIVND (reference sequence). V was clipped by 7 bases and J by 4 bases; unmatched bases: 5. Treatment given: randomized to nivolumab then ipilimumab (arm A) or the reverse (arm B). Measured with immunoSEQ multiplex PCR; TCRdb has only the in-frame clones, and not every one. The profile shows about 2,000 clones, around 25% of them singletons. The rearrangement uses TRBV19 and TRBJ2-5, with TRBD2 identical over 14 bases. The sequencing used tumor tissue (inferred from file names), collected from a patient given nivolumab and ipilimumab in sequence. This TCR derives from a human donor with melanoma. The CDR3 DNA follows: TGTGCCAGTAAGGGACTAGCGGGAGTCGGAGAGACCCAGTACTTC. Its protein is CASKGLAGVGETQYF. The full variable domain, completed using reference TRBV19 and TRBJ2-5, is DGGITQSPKYLFRKEGQNVTLSCEQNLNHDAMYWYRQDPGQGLRLIYYSQIVNDFQKGDIAEGYSVSREKKESFPLTVTSAQKNPTAFYLCASKGLAGVGETQYFGPGTRLLVL.